A single sample is the source of the 23 T cell receptor beta chains below, sequenced in a study of siplizumab effects on memory and regulatory T cells (dated by TCRdb to between 2018 and 2021). The library was generated by the immunoSEQ multiplex PCR assay. Imported from immuneACCESS, the table was reduced by TCRdb to in-frame sequences with V and J called. These copies leave out some clones; in studies compared against another copy, an unresolved V gene accounts for under half, and the cause of the remainder is not known. Counted in this sample were around 100,000 clones; around 90% of them appeared once. Of the sample, more than 10% is held by the ten largest clones. The sample consisted of non-Treg CD4+ T cells sorted from blood. The cell subset or site tag for this specimen amounts to: FACS-sorted unstimulated CD4+ non-regulatory T cells. The receptors were gathered from a human donor in good health.

The J gene is TRBJ2-1, the V gene TRBV7-3; 7 bases fit TRBD2. The V gene's germline CDR1 is SGHTA and CDR2 FQGTGA. The CDR3 spans 15 residues. J lost 8 bases, V lost 2 bases, and 9 bases had no gene match. The CDR3 sequence is CASSLSGGSGDEQFF. Here the CDR3 DNA reads TGTGCCAGCAGCTTATCTGGCGGGAGTGGGGATGAGCAGTTCTTC.

This chain connects TRBV18 to TRBJ2-7, with D possibly being TRBD1 or TRBD2 (5 bases each). The CDR3 spans 13 residues. Between the trimmed V and J ends, which lost 6 bases and 7 bases, there was a span of 16 bases. Germline values: CDR1 KGHSH, CDR2 LQKENI. The CDR3 here is CASSPRFEGEQYF. CDR3 nucleotides: TGTGCCAGCTCCCCGCGGTTCGAGGGGGAGCAGTACTTC.

The gene calls are TRBV5-1 and TRBJ2-5; perhaps TRBD2 as D (6 bases). Between the trimmed V and J ends, which lost 1 base and 2 bases, there was a span of 15 bases. CDR3 length: 16 residues. Germline V CDR1 and CDR2: SGHRS, YFSETQ. The CDR3 DNA follows: TGCGCCAGCAGCTTGTCCGGCGTGGGGGGTCAAGAGACCCAGTACTTC. Amino acid sequence: CASSLSGVGGQETQYF.

This rearrangement joins TRBV5-5 to TRBJ1-5, with 10 bases aligning to TRBD1. CDR1 is SGHKS, CDR2 YYEKEE, per germline (reference sequence). V was pared by 4 bases and J by 7 bases, with 8 bases of the junction left unmatched. CDR3 length equals 15 residues. CDR3 region: CASSPGTGASQPQHF. The CDR3 coding sequence is TGTGCCAGCAGCCCCGGGACAGGGGCAAGCCAGCCCCAGCATTTT.

The chain joins TRBV11-1 to TRBJ1-1; TRBD1 is a possible D gene (6 bases). Germline loops: CDR1 SGHAT, CDR2 FQDESV (reference sequence). The germline V and J ends were trimmed by 5 bases and 0 bases, with 10 bases remaining between them. The CDR3 extends over 14 amino acids. CDR3 coding DNA: TGTGCCAGCAGCCGACAGGCCTTGAACACTGAAGCTTTCTTT. It yields the protein CASSRQALNTEAFF.

The gene calls are TRBV19 and TRBJ1-5; D is uncertain. The CDR3 is made up of 15 amino acids. Germline V CDR1 and CDR2: LNHDA, SQIVND (reference sequence). V dropped 5 bases and J dropped 6 bases, with 17 bases sitting between them. CDR3: CASSGGRPGGQPQHF. CDR3 sequence (DNA): TGTGCCAGTAGTGGAGGGAGGCCGGGCGGTCAGCCCCAGCATTTT. The full variable domain, its missing parts supplied by reference TRBV19 and TRBJ1-5, is DGGITQSPKYLFRKEGQNVTLSCEQNLNHDAMYWYRQDPGQGLRLIYYSQIVNDFQKGDIAEGYSVSREKKESFPLTVTSAQKNPTAFYLCASSGGRPGGQPQHFGDGTRLSIL.

The chain carries TRBV5-1 and TRBJ2-3; maybe TRBD2 (5 bases). This CDR3 has 12 amino acids. Germline V gives CDR1 SGHRS, CDR2 YFSETQ. Between the trimmed V and J ends, which lost 4 bases and 3 bases, there was a span of 6 bases. The CDR3 protein is CASSPGTDTQYF. CDR3 bases: TGCGCCAGCAGCCCGGGAACAGATACGCAGTATTTT.

The chain is built from TRBV4-3 and TRBJ2-3; TRBD1 aligns across 8 bases. CDR3 length: 16 residues. The J segment lost 4 bases and the V segment lost 1 base, leaving 7 bases of the junction unmatched. Germline CDR1 and CDR2: LGHNA and YSLEER. CDR3 in amino acids: CASSQAFRGRADTQYF. CDR3 DNA sequence: TGCGCCAGCAGCCAAGCTTTCAGGGGGCGAGCAGATACGCAGTATTTT.

The CDR3: CASSFRTGGYTGELFF. DNA of the CDR3: TGTGCCAGCAGCTTCCGTACAGGGGGGTACACCGGGGAGCTGTTTTTT. The chain uses TRBV5-4 and TRBJ2-2, with 8 positions matching TRBD1. The V gene's germline CDR1 is SGHNT and CDR2 YYREEE (reference sequence). This CDR3 is built from 16 residues. Trimming removed 2 bases from V and 3 bases from J; junction bases left unmatched: 6.

This clone was detected once. The chain couples TRBV7-2 to TRBJ1-2; maybe TRBD1 (6 bases). CDR1 SGHTA and CDR2 FQGNSA come from the germline V gene. V lost 5 bases, J lost 3 bases, and 16 bases lay in between. There are 15 residues in the CDR3. The CDR3 here is CASSPTPGADYGYTF. In nucleotides, the CDR3 is TGTGCCAGCAGCCCTACTCCGGGGGCGGACTATGGCTACACCTTC.

The CDR3 nucleotides read TGTGCCAGCAGCGAGGGGAGAGGTAGCGTCCCGAACACCGGGGAGCTGTTTTTT. Its protein product is CASSEGRGSVPNTGELFF. The chain joins TRBV9 to TRBJ2-2; D may be TRBD1 or TRBD2 (5 bases each). With 3 bases removed from V and 0 bases from J, the gap between germline ends came to 18 bases. This CDR3 is 18 amino acids long. CDR1 is SGDLS, CDR2 YYNGEE, per germline.

This chain links TRBV25-1 with TRBJ2-3; weak D call: TRBD1 (5 bases). CDR1 and CDR2 (germline): MGHDK, SYGVNS. The CDR3 contains 14 residues. The V end lost 6 bases, the J end lost 2 bases, and 12 bases lay between the germline ends. CDR3 sequence reads: CASRSGLITDTQYF. The CDR3 DNA follows: TGTGCCAGCAGATCAGGGCTAATCACAGATACGCAGTATTTT.

The gene calls are TRBV19 and TRBJ1-4, with 9 nucleotides matching TRBD1. The CDR3 sequence is 14 residues long. After removal of 5 bases from V and 8 bases from J, the junction contained 6 bases not matched to a gene. Germline V gene data show CDR1 as LNHDA and CDR2 as SQIVND (reference sequence). The CDR3 reads CASSLDRGNEKLFF. Here the CDR3 DNA reads TGTGCCAGTAGTCTGGACAGGGGTAACGAAAAACTGTTTTTT.

The rearrangement joins TRBV5-1 to TRBJ2-2; 9 bases line up with TRBD2. V gave up 1 base and J gave up 8 bases; unmatched junction bases: 9. The CDR3 contains 16 residues. Germline CDR1 is SGHRS and CDR2 is YFSETQ. CDR3 in DNA: TGCGCCAGCAGCTTGTTTACCCAGCGGGAGGAGGGGGAGCTGTTTTTT. Encoded protein: CASSLFTQREEGELFF.

The gene calls are TRBV29-1 and TRBJ1-4, with TRBD1 matching over 7 bases. Germline CDR1 reads SQVTM; CDR2 reads ANQGSEA. J was trimmed by 6 bases and V by 6 bases; bases with no gene match: 7. The length of the CDR3 is 13 residues. The CDR3 protein is CSVLHRGDEKLFF. CDR3 nucleotides: TGCAGCGTCCTCCACAGGGGTGATGAAAAACTGTTTTTT. The entire variable domain, with the rest obtained from reference TRBV29-1 and TRBJ1-4, is as follows: SAVISQKPSRDICQRGTSLTIQCQVDSQVTMMFWYRQQPGQSLTLIATANQGSEATYESGFVIDKFPISRPNLTFSTLTVSNMSPEDSSIYLCSVLHRGDEKLFFGSGTQLSVL.

This chain connects TRBV12-5 to TRBJ1-1; D gene ambiguous. CDR1 and CDR2 from the germline V gene are LGHNT and FRNRAP. V lost 3 bases and J lost 0, with 14 bases in between. This CDR3 contains 16 residues. The CDR3 bases are TGTGCTAGTGGTTTTTTGCATGGAGGAATGAACACTGAAGCTTTCTTT. This translates into CASGFLHGGMNTEAFF.

The rearrangement joins TRBV7-2 to TRBJ2-7, with D maybe TRBD2 (6 bases). The CDR3 extends over 16 amino acids. CDR1 is SGHTA and CDR2 is FQGNSA in the germline V gene. The V gene lost 5 bases and the J gene lost 5 bases, with 22 bases spanning the gap. CDR3 nucleotide sequence: TGTGCCAGCAGCCCCCTCCGGGGGTCAGGAGTACACGAGCAGTACTTC. Protein sequence: CASSPLRGSGVHEQYF. Supplemented by reference TRBV7-2 and TRBJ2-7, the full variable domain reads GAGVSQSPSNKVTEKGKDVELRCDPISGHTALYWYRQSLGQGLEFLIYFQGNSAPDKSGLPSDRFSAERTGGSVSTLTIQRTQQEDSAVYLCASSPLRGSGVHEQYFGPGTRLTVT.

V gene TRBV19 combines with J gene TRBJ1-5, with 8 bases aligning to TRBD1. The germline gives CDR1 LNHDA, CDR2 SQIVND (reference sequence). The CDR3 has 14 residues. The V and J ends lost 10 bases and 7 bases, in that order; junction bases with no gene match: 12. CDR3 DNA: TGTGCCACAAGGACAGGGACCTTCGGACAGCCCCAGCATTTT. Amino acid sequence: CATRTGTFGQPQHF.

This sequence joins TRBV4-3 and TRBJ2-2; maybe TRBD2 (5 bases). The CDR3 consists of 15 residues. V lost 4 bases and J 1 base, leaving 10 bases between the germline ends. Per germline, CDR1 LGHNA and CDR2 YSLEER. CDR3 amino acids: CASSRNGGNTGELFF. In DNA, the CDR3 is TGCGCCAGCAGCCGGAACGGAGGGAACACCGGGGAGCTGTTTTTT.

This clone was seen just once. The genes are TRBV7-3 and TRBJ2-1; 11 nucleotides match TRBD2. Germline V gene data show CDR1 as SGHTA and CDR2 as FQGTGA. V lost 3 bases to trimming and J lost 5 bases; unmatched junction nucleotides: 6. The CDR3 length is 16 residues. CDR3 residues: CASSFTGTSGHNEQFF. The DNA of the CDR3 is TGTGCCAGCAGCTTTACGGGGACTAGCGGACACAATGAGCAGTTCTTC.

This clone was observed a few times. V usage is TRBV6-5 and J usage is TRBJ2-3; 7 nucleotides align to TRBD2. CDR3 size: 16 residues. Germline V gene sequence: CDR1 MNHEY, CDR2 SVGAGI. V gave up 4 bases and J gave up 2 bases; unmatched junction bases: 9. As DNA, the CDR3 is TGTGCCAGCAGTTCCGGGACTACTGGTCTCACAGATACGCAGTATTTT. It codes for CASSSGTTGLTDTQYF.

The CDR3 here is CASRGLAGTQETQYF. CDR3 in DNA: TGCGCCAGCAGGGGGCTAGCGGGCACCCAAGAGACCCAGTACTTC. The chain links TRBV5-1 to TRBJ2-5, with 8 positions matching TRBD2. This CDR3 region has 15 residues. The germline gives CDR1 SGHRS, CDR2 YFSETQ. V gave up 5 bases and J gave up 1 base; unmatched junction bases: 7.

V gene TRBV5-1 combines with J gene TRBJ1-1; 8 positions agree with TRBD1. Germline values: CDR1 SGHRS, CDR2 YFSETQ. This CDR3 has 14 amino acids. The trim removed 4 bases at V and 0 bases at J, leaving 2 bases unmatched. This chain's CDR3 is CASSPGGVNTEAFF. The CDR3 DNA reads TGCGCCAGCAGCCCAGGGGGCGTGAACACTGAAGCTTTCTTT. Using reference TRBV5-1 and TRBJ1-1 for the parts outside the CDR3, the full variable domain is KAGVTQTPRYLIKTRGQQVTLSCSPISGHRSVSWYQQTPGQGLQFLFEYFSETQRNKGNFPGRFSGRQFSNSRSEMNVSTLELGDSALYLCASSPGGVNTEAFFGQGTRLTVV.